The rows below give T cell receptor beta chains drawn from one sample of a study of T cell responses to AZD1222 COVID-19 vaccine. Clones were sequenced by immunoSEQ multiplex PCR, and TCRdb holds only the in-frame ones, with some missing. This sample has about 150,000 clones; roughly 85% occur once, and the top ten carry around 8.3%. Sequences were derived from peripheral blood, sampled 28 days after the second dose of the MenACWY control vaccine. The receptors were gathered from an adult who received the MenACWY meningococcal vaccine as a control. Each CDR3 is given with its conserved first and last residue. A D gene is named only where the DNA matches it firmly. Clone size is stated in some rows and not others, as once, few, many or a class when expanded.

j_call: TRBJ1-2
d_call: TRBD1
v_call: TRBV5-1
clone_size: -
cdr3_aa: CASSLPSTGHGYTF
cdr3_nt: TGCGCCAGCAGCTTGCCCTCGACAGGGCACGGCTACACCTTC

j_call: TRBJ1-6
d_call: -
v_call: TRBV6-2/TRBV6-3
clone_size: -
cdr3_aa: CASSLPTGPSSRDSPLHF
cdr3_nt: TGTGCCAGCAGCCTCCCCACGGGCCCTTCCTCTCGGGATTCACCCCTCCACTTT

j_call: TRBJ1-5
d_call: -
v_call: TRBV28
clone_size: -
cdr3_aa: CASSLIRPGQPQHF
cdr3_nt: TGTGCCAGCAGTTTAATTAGGCCCGGTCAGCCCCAGCATTTT

j_call: TRBJ1-4
d_call: -
v_call: TRBV7-9
clone_size: once
cdr3_aa: CASSLTAGANEKLFF
cdr3_nt: TGTGCCAGCAGCTTAACGGCAGGCGCCAATGAAAAACTGTTTTTT

j_call: TRBJ1-2
d_call: TRBD1
v_call: TRBV2
clone_size: -
cdr3_aa: CASTWGTGVYGYTF
cdr3_nt: TGTGCCAGCACTTGGGGAACAGGGGTCTATGGCTACACCTTC

j_call: TRBJ1-4
d_call: -
v_call: TRBV25-1
clone_size: -
cdr3_aa: CASSEGGRPNEKLFF
cdr3_nt: TGTGCCAGCAGTGAAGGGGGCAGACCGAATGAAAAACTGTTTTTT

j_call: TRBJ2-2
d_call: TRBD1
v_call: TRBV7-6
clone_size: -
cdr3_aa: CASSYRTGVTGELFF
cdr3_nt: TGTGCCAGCAGTTACCGGACAGGGGTTACCGGGGAGCTGTTTTTT

j_call: TRBJ2-5
d_call: -
v_call: TRBV15
clone_size: -
cdr3_aa: CATSRDRGAQETQYF
cdr3_nt: TGTGCCACCAGCAGAGATCGCGGGGCCCAAGAGACCCAGTACTTC

j_call: TRBJ2-2
d_call: -
v_call: TRBV13
clone_size: -
cdr3_aa: CASSFPPHTGELFF
cdr3_nt: TGTGCCAGCAGCTTCCCCCCCCACACCGGGGAGCTGTTTTTT

j_call: TRBJ1-6
d_call: TRBD1
v_call: TRBV18
clone_size: -
cdr3_aa: CASSPQQGDNSPLHF
cdr3_nt: TGTGCCAGCTCACCACAACAGGGGGATAATTCACCCCTCCACTTT

j_call: TRBJ2-3
d_call: -
v_call: TRBV20-1
clone_size: few
cdr3_aa: CSASGSSTDTQYF
cdr3_nt: TGCAGTGCTAGTGGGAGCAGTACAGATACGCAGTATTTT

j_call: TRBJ2-6
d_call: TRBD1
v_call: TRBV9
clone_size: -
cdr3_aa: CASSDETGGNVLTF
cdr3_nt: TGTGCCAGCAGCGACGAGACAGGGGGAAACGTCCTGACTTTC

j_call: TRBJ1-4
d_call: -
v_call: TRBV4-2
clone_size: -
cdr3_aa: CASSQGMSEKLFF
cdr3_nt: TGTGCCAGCAGCCAAGGAATGAGTGAAAAACTGTTTTTT

j_call: TRBJ1-1
d_call: -
v_call: TRBV19
clone_size: -
cdr3_aa: CASSIEGPKDENTEAFF
cdr3_nt: TGTGCCAGTAGTATAGAGGGGCCTAAAGATGAGAACACTGAAGCTTTCTTT

j_call: TRBJ1-1
d_call: -
v_call: TRBV2
clone_size: -
cdr3_aa: CASSQTAEAFF
cdr3_nt: TGTGCCAGCAGCCAAACGGCAGAAGCTTTCTTT

j_call: TRBJ1-6
d_call: -
v_call: TRBV2
clone_size: -
cdr3_aa: CASSEGGGSPLHF
cdr3_nt: TGTGCCAGCAGTGAAGGGGGTGGGTCACCCCTCCACTTT

j_call: TRBJ2-1
d_call: TRBD2
v_call: TRBV6-5
clone_size: -
cdr3_aa: CASSRDYGNEQFF
cdr3_nt: TGTGCCAGCAGTCGGGACTACGGCAATGAGCAGTTCTTC

j_call: TRBJ2-2
d_call: -
v_call: TRBV12-3/TRBV12-4
clone_size: -
cdr3_aa: CASSLVGTGELFF
cdr3_nt: TGTGCCAGCAGTTTAGTCGGTACCGGGGAGCTGTTTTTT

j_call: TRBJ1-2
d_call: -
v_call: TRBV5-5
clone_size: -
cdr3_aa: CASSFFVFRQGLQDGYTF
cdr3_nt: TGTGCCAGCAGCTTTTTTGTCTTCCGCCAGGGCCTCCAGGATGGCTACACCTTC

j_call: TRBJ1-1
d_call: -
v_call: TRBV5-1
clone_size: -
cdr3_aa: CASSLASGGNTEAFF
cdr3_nt: TGCGCCAGCAGCCTTGCTTCGGGGGGGAACACTGAAGCTTTCTTT

j_call: TRBJ1-4
d_call: -
v_call: TRBV5-1
clone_size: -
cdr3_aa: CASSLGFAGEKLFF
cdr3_nt: TGCGCCAGCAGCTTGGGGTTCGCCGGTGAAAAACTGTTTTTT

j_call: TRBJ1-5
d_call: -
v_call: TRBV28
clone_size: -
cdr3_aa: CASRIYKDSNQPQHF
cdr3_nt: TGTGCCAGCCGAATCTACAAGGATAGCAATCAGCCCCAGCATTTT

j_call: TRBJ1-2
d_call: -
v_call: TRBV6-5
clone_size: few
cdr3_aa: CASLSNDGYTF
cdr3_nt: TGTGCCAGCTTAAGTAACGATGGCTACACCTTC

j_call: TRBJ1-4
d_call: TRBD1
v_call: TRBV4-1
clone_size: -
cdr3_aa: CASSRQGALNEKLFF
cdr3_nt: TGCGCCAGCAGCCGTCAGGGGGCGCTCAATGAAAAACTGTTTTTT

j_call: TRBJ2-1
d_call: -
v_call: TRBV7-2
clone_size: -
cdr3_aa: CASSLGARGPKNEQFF
cdr3_nt: TGTGCCAGCAGCTTAGGGGCTAGAGGCCCCAAAAATGAGCAGTTCTTC

j_call: TRBJ2-5
d_call: TRBD1
v_call: TRBV5-4
clone_size: -
cdr3_aa: CASSLDGRGKETQYF
cdr3_nt: TGTGCCAGCAGCTTGGACGGCAGGGGGAAGGAGACCCAGTACTTC

j_call: TRBJ2-2
d_call: -
v_call: TRBV19
clone_size: -
cdr3_aa: CASSGTVNTGELFF
cdr3_nt: TGTGCCAGTAGTGGGACCGTGAACACCGGGGAGCTGTTTTTT

j_call: TRBJ1-6
d_call: TRBD1
v_call: TRBV6-1
clone_size: -
cdr3_aa: CASSAGTGGRYNSPLHF
cdr3_nt: TGTGCCAGCAGTGCCGGGACAGGAGGCCGTTATAATTCACCCCTCCACTTT

j_call: TRBJ1-5
d_call: -
v_call: TRBV6-5
clone_size: -
cdr3_aa: CASKLGGYQPQHF
cdr3_nt: TGTGCCAGCAAATTAGGGGGATATCAGCCCCAGCATTTT

j_call: TRBJ2-3
d_call: -
v_call: TRBV7-3
clone_size: -
cdr3_aa: CASSLTFADTQYF
cdr3_nt: TGTGCCAGCAGCTTAACGTTCGCAGATACGCAGTATTTT

j_call: TRBJ2-2
d_call: -
v_call: TRBV18
clone_size: -
cdr3_aa: CASSRIQGRLNTGELFF
cdr3_nt: TGTGCCAGCTCACGGATCCAGGGACGCTTGAACACCGGGGAGCTGTTTTTT

j_call: TRBJ1-1
d_call: TRBD1
v_call: TRBV5-1
clone_size: -
cdr3_aa: CASSLVPGGNNDAFF
cdr3_nt: TGCGCCAGCAGCTTGGTCCCAGGGGGCAATAATGATGCTTTCTTT

j_call: TRBJ1-2
d_call: TRBD1
v_call: TRBV2
clone_size: few
cdr3_aa: CASSEGTGGVLGYGYTF
cdr3_nt: TGTGCCAGCAGTGAGGGGACAGGGGGCGTCCTGGGCTATGGCTACACCTTC